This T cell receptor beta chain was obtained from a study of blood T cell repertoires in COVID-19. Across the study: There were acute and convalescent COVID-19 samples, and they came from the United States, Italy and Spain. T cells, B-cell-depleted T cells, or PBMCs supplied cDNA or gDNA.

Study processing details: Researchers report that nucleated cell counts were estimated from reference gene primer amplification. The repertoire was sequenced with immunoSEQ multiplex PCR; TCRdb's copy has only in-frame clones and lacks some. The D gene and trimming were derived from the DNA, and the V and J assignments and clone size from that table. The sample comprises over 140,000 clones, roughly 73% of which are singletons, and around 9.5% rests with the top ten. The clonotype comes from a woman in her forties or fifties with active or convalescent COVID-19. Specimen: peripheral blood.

The CDR3: CASSRGQGAGLLNEKLFF. CDR3 in DNA: TGCGCCAGCAGCCGGGGACAGGGGGCTGGGTTACTCAATGAAAAACTGTTTTTT. This sequence joins TRBV5-1 and TRBJ1-4; 12 bases match TRBD1. CDR3 size: 18 residues. Germline assignment: CDR1 SGHRS and CDR2 YFSETQ. V lost 4 bases and J lost 5; bases outside the gene matches: 12.